This entry lists 21 T cell receptor beta chains sequenced from one sample in a study of naive and memory T cell subsets. RNA was extracted from 2 to 2.5 ml of whole blood of healthy adults. For blood and skin samples, reverse transcription used TCR alpha and beta constant primers. TCRdb re-called the 5' RACE reads with MiXCR, one entry per CDR3 protein. Of tens of thousands of distinct CDR3 sequences in the sample, under 25% were seen once. The receptor set was obtained from a female donor in good health.

The table lists this clonotype with a few counts. The rearrangement joins TRBV29-1 to TRBJ2-5; 8 positions match TRBD2. V lost 8 bases, J lost 5 bases, and 10 bases stayed unmatched. The CDR3 is made up of 13 amino acids. Germline loops: CDR1 SQVTM, CDR2 ANQGSEA. The CDR3 reads CSSPGGARETQYF. The CDR3 nucleotides read TGCAGCTCCCCCGGGGGGGCTAGGGAGACCCAGTACTTC.

The gene calls are TRBV10-3 and TRBJ2-1; 7 nucleotides align to TRBD1. Trimming cost V 11 bases and J 0 bases; bases outside gene matches: 7. The CDR3 is made up of 14 amino acids. Germline assignment: CDR1 ENHRY and CDR2 SYGVKD. The CDR3 DNA sequence: TGTGCCGCGCAGGGGGTGGGCTCCTACAATGAGCAGTTCTTC. Protein sequence: CAAQGVGSYNEQFF.

This clonotype was picked up one time. This chain connects TRBV6-6 to TRBJ2-5; TRBD2 matches 13 bases. The length of the CDR3 is 16 residues. After removal of 4 bases from V and 2 bases from J, the junction contained 4 bases not matched to a gene. Germline loops: CDR1 MNHNY, CDR2 SVGAGI (reference sequence). The CDR3 sequence: CASSWGLAGPQETQYF. The CDR3 DNA sequence: TGTGCCAGCAGTTGGGGACTAGCGGGGCCACAAGAGACCCAGTACTTC.

This chain connects TRBV6-6 to TRBJ1-2, with unresolved D. This CDR3 spans 15 amino acids. Germline V CDR1 and CDR2: MNHNY, SVGAGI (reference sequence). With 4 bases removed from V and 3 bases from J, the gap between germline ends came to 15 bases. This CDR3 is CASSSRGELYYGYTF. In DNA form, the CDR3 reads TGTGCCAGCAGTTCCCGCGGCGAGCTTTACTATGGCTACACCTTC.

The gene calls are TRBV20-1 and TRBJ2-1; TRBD1 might be the D (5 bases). CDR3 length equals 12 residues. Germline CDR1 is DFQATT and CDR2 is SNEGSKA (reference sequence). V was cut by 5 bases and J by 7 bases, with 12 bases left in between. CDR3 residues: CSALGVGNEQFF. The CDR3 region has the DNA TGCAGTGCTCTAGGGGTAGGGAATGAGCAGTTCTTC.

This clonotype was observed many times. The gene calls are TRBV6-6 and TRBJ2-3; D is undetermined. Per germline, CDR1 MNHNY and CDR2 SVGAGI (reference sequence). The V and J ends lost 7 bases and 5 bases respectively, with 22 bases between them. The CDR3 totals 16 residues. The CDR3 protein is CASTRVRVTRRDTQYF. CDR3 nucleotides: TGTGCCAGCACCCGAGTAAGGGTGACGAGAAGAGATACGCAGTATTTT.

The chain carries TRBV6-6 and TRBJ2-7, with 13 bases that match TRBD2. After removal of 2 bases from V and 3 bases from J, the junction contained 10 bases not matched to a gene. The CDR3 runs to 18 residues. Per the germline V gene, CDR1 is MNHNY and CDR2 is SVGAGI (reference sequence). As DNA, the CDR3 is TGTGCCAGCAGTTACCAGGGACTAGCGGGGCGCGGGGACTACGAGCAGTACTTC. Protein: CASSYQGLAGRGDYEQYF.

The rearrangement links TRBV29-1 to TRBJ2-7, with 10 bases aligning to TRBD1. The CDR3 spans 12 residues. Germline CDR1 and CDR2: SQVTM and ANQGSEA. V was clipped by 8 bases and J by 4 bases; unmatched bases: 5. CDR3 in amino acids: CSIRTGGYEQYF. The CDR3 DNA is TGCAGCATAAGGACAGGGGGGTACGAGCAGTACTTC.

This chain links TRBV2 with TRBJ2-3, with D perhaps matching TRBD2 (12 bases). This CDR3 contains 23 residues. CDR1 is SNHLY and CDR2 is FYNNEI in the germline V gene. The V gene lost 5 bases and the J gene lost 2 bases, with 38 bases spanning the gap. DNA of the CDR3: TGTGCCAGCAGTATAACCGGACAGGGGGCCAACCTCGCTAGCGGGAGGGCCACAGATACGCAGTATTTT. Translating it yields CASSITGQGANLASGRATDTQYF. The full variable domain, rest sourced from reference TRBV2 and TRBJ2-3, is EPEVTQTPSHQVTQMGQEVILRCVPISNHLYFYWYRQILGQKVEFLVSFYNNEISEKSEIFDDQFSVERPDGSNFTLKIRSTKLEDSAMYFCASSITGQGANLASGRATDTQYFGPGTRLTVL.

This clonotype showed up just a few times. The chain joins TRBV29-1 to TRBJ2-5; D may be TRBD1 (5 bases). The CDR3 runs to 12 residues. CDR1 SQVTM and CDR2 ANQGSEA come from the germline V gene. Deletions cut 7 bases from V and 6 bases from J, with 15 bases between. This CDR3 is CSGALGPQTQYF. CDR3 coding DNA: TGCAGCGGTGCTTTGGGGCCCCAGACCCAGTACTTC.

This clonotype was detected ten times or more. The chain combines TRBV5-3 with TRBJ2-1; possible D gene TRBD2, 6 bases. TRBV5-3 is designated an ORF whose function remains uncertain. This CDR3 comprises 17 residues. The V and J ends lost 0 bases and 4 bases respectively, with 17 bases between them. CDR3 bases: TGTGCCAGAAGCTTGGTATTTTCTAGCGATAGATACAATGAGCAGTTCTTC. Its protein product is CARSLVFSSDRYNEQFF.

CDR3 in amino acids: CSAGPGVYSNQPQHF. The CDR3 coding sequence is TGCAGTGCAGGACCGGGGGTCTATAGCAATCAGCCCCAGCATTTT. V is TRBV20-1 and J is TRBJ1-5; a possible D gene is TRBD1 (5 bases). The length of the CDR3 is 15 residues. Trimming shortened V by 6 bases and J by 0 bases, and 15 bases separated the two germline ends. Germline-derived CDR1 and CDR2 are DFQATT and SNEGSKA (reference sequence).

V and J are TRBV6-1 and TRBJ1-5; D is uncertain. The germline CDR1 and CDR2 sequences are MNHNS and SASEGT. This CDR3 contains 15 residues. The V and J ends lost 6 bases and 7 bases respectively, with 19 bases between them. For the CDR3, the DNA is TGTGCCAGCAGGCCCCCGGGTGGGGTGGGACAGCCCCAGCATTTT. It translates to CASRPPGGVGQPQHF.

The CDR3 reads CASSFLLDNEQFF. Here the CDR3 DNA reads TGTGCCAGCAGTTTTCTTTTAGACAATGAGCAGTTCTTC. This rearrangement joins TRBV12-3 or TRBV12-4 to TRBJ2-1; D not resolved. The CDR3 consists of 13 residues. V was cut by 3 bases and J by 5 bases, with 8 bases left in between.

This clonotype was seen more than once but under ten times. The chain employs TRBV7-3 and TRBJ1-1, with TRBD1 matching over 8 bases. V lost 5 bases to trimming and J lost 6 bases; unmatched junction nucleotides: 14. The CDR3 has 16 residues. CDR1 is SGHTA, CDR2 FQGTGA, per germline. The DNA for the CDR3 is TGTGCCAGCAGCCCTTACCCCGGACAGGGAGGAGCTGAAGCTTTCTTT. It translates to CASSPYPGQGGAEAFF. The full variable domain, in which reference TRBV7-3 and TRBJ1-1 provide the parts outside the CDR3, is GAGVSQTPSNKVTEKGKYVELRCDPISGHTALYWYRQSLGQGPEFLIYFQGTGAADDSGLPNDRFFAVRPEGSVSTLKIQRTERGDSAVYLCASSPYPGQGGAEAFFGQGTRLTVV.

This clonotype was recorded many times. CDR3 residues: CATSRGTGGNTEAFF. CDR3 nucleotides: TGTGCCACCAGCAGAGGGACAGGGGGGAACACTGAAGCTTTCTTT. This chain connects TRBV15 to TRBJ1-1, with 10 bases lining up with TRBD1. The CDR3 consists of 15 residues. In germline, CDR1 is LNHNV, CDR2 YYDKDF (reference sequence). The junction had 0 bases not matched to a gene; V was cut back by 1 base and J by 1 base. The complete variable domain, with remaining parts taken from reference TRBV15 and TRBJ1-1, reads DAMVIQNPRYQVTQFGKPVTLSCSQTLNHNVMYWYQQKSSQAPKLLFHYYDKDFNNEADTPDNFQSRRPNTSFCFLDIRSPGLGDTAMYLCATSRGTGGNTEAFFGQGTRLTVV.

The chain joins TRBV12-3 or TRBV12-4 to TRBJ2-5; 7 bases line up with TRBD2. This CDR3 contains 14 residues. V was pared by 6 bases and J by 4 bases, with 8 bases of the junction left unmatched. The chain's CDR3 is CASSWTSRSETQYF. CDR3 nucleotides: TGTGCCAGCAGCTGGACTAGTCGCTCAGAGACCCAGTACTTC.

This clonotype was seen at least ten times. The chain is built from TRBV12-3 or TRBV12-4 and TRBJ1-1; a possible D gene is TRBD1 (6 bases). The CDR3 runs to 14 residues. V was cut by 5 bases and J by 5 bases, with 15 bases left in between. The CDR3 nucleotides are TGTGCCAGCAGTCTCAGGGGAGGAAGGACTGAAGCTTTCTTT. Its protein product is CASSLRGGRTEAFF.

CDR3 loop: CSVEEGGSYEQYF. The CDR3 DNA reads TGCAGCGTTGAAGAGGGGGGCTCCTACGAGCAGTACTTC. This chain links TRBV29-1 with TRBJ2-7; D may be TRBD2 (6 bases). Looked up from germline, CDR1 is SQVTM and CDR2 is ANQGSEA. The CDR3 runs 13 residues. The V end was cut by 0 bases, the J end by 0 bases, with 6 bases between.

V and J are TRBV29-1 and TRBJ2-1, with 13 bases lining up with TRBD2. J was trimmed by 5 bases and V by 4 bases; bases with no gene match: 8. This CDR3 is 16 amino acids long. CDR1 SQVTM and CDR2 ANQGSEA come from the germline V gene. The CDR3 region is CSVGGTSGANNNEQFF. The CDR3 DNA is TGCAGCGTTGGGGGGACTAGCGGGGCAAATAACAATGAGCAGTTCTTC.

This clonotype is medium-sized. The chain couples TRBV6-2 or TRBV6-3 to TRBJ1-1; D is possibly TRBD1 (5 bases). The CDR3 loop spans 12 amino acids. Germline V gene data show CDR1 as MNHEY and CDR2 as SVGEGT. With 6 bases removed from V and 4 bases from J, the gap between germline ends came to 9 bases. The CDR3 protein is CASRGTVTEAFF. DNA of the CDR3: TGTGCCAGCAGAGGGACGGTCACTGAAGCTTTCTTT.